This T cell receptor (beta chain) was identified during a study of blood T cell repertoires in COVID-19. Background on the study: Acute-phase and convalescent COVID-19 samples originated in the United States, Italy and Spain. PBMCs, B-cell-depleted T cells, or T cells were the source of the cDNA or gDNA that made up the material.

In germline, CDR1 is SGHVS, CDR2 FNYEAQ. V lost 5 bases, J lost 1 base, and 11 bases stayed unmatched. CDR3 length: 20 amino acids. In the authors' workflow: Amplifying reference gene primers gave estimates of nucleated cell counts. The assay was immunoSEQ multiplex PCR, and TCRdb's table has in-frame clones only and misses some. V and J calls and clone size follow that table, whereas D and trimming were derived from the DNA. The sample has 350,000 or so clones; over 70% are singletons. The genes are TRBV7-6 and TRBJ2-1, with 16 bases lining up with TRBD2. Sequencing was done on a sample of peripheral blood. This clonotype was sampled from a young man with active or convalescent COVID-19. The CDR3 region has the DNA TGTGCCAGCAGCCCTATCTCCGGGACTAGCGGGGGGGCATCCTACAATGAGCAGTTCTTC. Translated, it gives CASSPISGTSGGASYNEQFF.